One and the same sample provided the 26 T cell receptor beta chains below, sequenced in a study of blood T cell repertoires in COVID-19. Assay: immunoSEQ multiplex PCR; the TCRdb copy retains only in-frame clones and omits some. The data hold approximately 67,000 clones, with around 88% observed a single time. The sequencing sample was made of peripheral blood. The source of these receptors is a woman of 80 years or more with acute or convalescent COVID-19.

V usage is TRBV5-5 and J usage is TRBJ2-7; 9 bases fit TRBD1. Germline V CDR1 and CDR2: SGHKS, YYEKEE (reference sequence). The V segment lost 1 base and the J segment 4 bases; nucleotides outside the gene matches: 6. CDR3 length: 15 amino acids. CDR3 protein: CASSLSTGQGYEQYF. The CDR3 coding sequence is TGTGCCAGCAGCTTGTCGACGGGACAGGGATACGAGCAGTACTTC.

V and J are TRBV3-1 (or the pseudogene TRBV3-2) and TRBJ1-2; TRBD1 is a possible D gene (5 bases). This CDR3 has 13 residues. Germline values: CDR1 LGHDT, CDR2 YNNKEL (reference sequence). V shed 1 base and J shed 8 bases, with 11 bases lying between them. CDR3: CASSQARAGGYTF. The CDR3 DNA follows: TGTGCCAGCAGCCAAGCCAGGGCAGGGGGCTACACCTTC.

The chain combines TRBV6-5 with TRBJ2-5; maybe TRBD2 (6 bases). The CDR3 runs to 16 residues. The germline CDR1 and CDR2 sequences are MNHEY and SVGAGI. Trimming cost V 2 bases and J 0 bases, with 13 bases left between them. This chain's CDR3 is CASSYGLTSYQETQYF. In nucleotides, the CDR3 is TGTGCCAGCAGTTACGGACTAACTTCTTACCAAGAGACCCAGTACTTC.

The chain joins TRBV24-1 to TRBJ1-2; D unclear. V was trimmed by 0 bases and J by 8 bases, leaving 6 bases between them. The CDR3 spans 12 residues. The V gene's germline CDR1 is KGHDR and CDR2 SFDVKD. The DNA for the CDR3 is TGTGCCACCAGTGATTTGTCGCTAGGCTACACCTTC. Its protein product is CATSDLSLGYTF.

The CDR3 bases are TGCGCCAGCAGCTTCACAGGCCAGAACACTGAAGCTTTCTTT. It specifies CASSFTGQNTEAFF. This chain uses TRBV5-1 with TRBJ1-1; possible D gene TRBD1, 5 bases. V was clipped by 2 bases and J by 1 base, with 9 bases between them. Germline loops: CDR1 SGHRS, CDR2 YFSETQ. This CDR3 has 14 amino acids.

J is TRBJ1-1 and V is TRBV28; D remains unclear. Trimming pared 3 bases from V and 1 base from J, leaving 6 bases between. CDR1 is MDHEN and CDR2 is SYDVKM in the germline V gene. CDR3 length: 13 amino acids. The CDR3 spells CASSFLPNTEAFF. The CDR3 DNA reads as TGTGCCAGCAGTTTTCTCCCGAACACTGAAGCTTTCTTT.

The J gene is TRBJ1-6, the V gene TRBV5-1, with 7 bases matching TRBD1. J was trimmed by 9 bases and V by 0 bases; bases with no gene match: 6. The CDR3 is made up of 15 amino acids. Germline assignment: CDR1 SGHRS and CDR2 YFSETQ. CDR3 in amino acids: CASSLEGASSSPLHF. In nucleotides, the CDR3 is TGCGCCAGCAGCTTGGAGGGGGCGTCCAGTTCACCCCTCCACTTT.

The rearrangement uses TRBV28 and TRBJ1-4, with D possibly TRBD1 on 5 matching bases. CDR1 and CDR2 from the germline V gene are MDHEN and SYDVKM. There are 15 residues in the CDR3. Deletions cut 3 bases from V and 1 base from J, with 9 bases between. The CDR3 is CASSFGGVTNEKLFF. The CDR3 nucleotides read TGTGCCAGCAGTTTCGGGGGAGTAACTAATGAAAAACTGTTTTTT. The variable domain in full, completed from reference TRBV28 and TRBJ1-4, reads DVKVTQSSRYLVKRTGEKVFLECVQDMDHENMFWYRQDPGLGLRLIYFSYDVKMKEKGDIPEGYSVSREKKERFSLILESASTNQTSMYLCASSFGGVTNEKLFFGSGTQLSVL.

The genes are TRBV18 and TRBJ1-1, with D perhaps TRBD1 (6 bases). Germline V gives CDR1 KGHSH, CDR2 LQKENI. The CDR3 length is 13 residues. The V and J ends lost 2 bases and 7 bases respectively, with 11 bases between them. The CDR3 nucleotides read TGTGCCAGCTCACCATCAGGGGAGAGTGAAGCTTTCTTT. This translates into CASSPSGESEAFF. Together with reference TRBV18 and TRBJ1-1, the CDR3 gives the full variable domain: NAGVMQNPRHLVRRRGQEARLRCSPMKGHSHVYWYRQLPEEGLKFMVYLQKENIIDESGMPKERFSAEFPKEGPSILRIQQVVRGDSAAYFCASSPSGESEAFFGQGTRLTVV.

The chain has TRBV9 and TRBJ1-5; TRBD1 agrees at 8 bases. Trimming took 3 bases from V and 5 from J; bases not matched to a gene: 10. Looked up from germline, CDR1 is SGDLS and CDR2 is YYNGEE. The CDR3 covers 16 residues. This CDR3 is CASSGGQGRFHQPQHF. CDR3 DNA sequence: TGTGCCAGCAGCGGAGGACAGGGAAGGTTCCATCAGCCCCAGCATTTT.

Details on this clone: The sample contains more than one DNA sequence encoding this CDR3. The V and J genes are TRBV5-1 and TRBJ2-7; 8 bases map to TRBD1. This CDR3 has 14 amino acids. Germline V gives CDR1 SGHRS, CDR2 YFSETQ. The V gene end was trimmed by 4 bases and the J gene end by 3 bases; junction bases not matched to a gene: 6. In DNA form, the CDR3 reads TGCGCCAGCAGCCCCGACAGGGGTAACTACGAGCAGTACTTC. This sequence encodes CASSPDRGNYEQYF.

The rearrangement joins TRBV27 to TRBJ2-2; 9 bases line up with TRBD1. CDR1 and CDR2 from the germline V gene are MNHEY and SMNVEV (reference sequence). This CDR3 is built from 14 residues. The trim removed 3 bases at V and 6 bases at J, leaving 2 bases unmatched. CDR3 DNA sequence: TGTGCCAGCAGTTTCGGGACAGGGCCCGGGGAGCTGTTTTTT. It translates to CASSFGTGPGELFF.

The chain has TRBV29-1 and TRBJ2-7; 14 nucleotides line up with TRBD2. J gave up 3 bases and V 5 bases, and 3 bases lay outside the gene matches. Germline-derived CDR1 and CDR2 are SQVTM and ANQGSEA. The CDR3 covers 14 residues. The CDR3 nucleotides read TGCAGCGTTCGAGGACTAGCGGGAGGCTACGAGCAGTACTTC. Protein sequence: CSVRGLAGGYEQYF.

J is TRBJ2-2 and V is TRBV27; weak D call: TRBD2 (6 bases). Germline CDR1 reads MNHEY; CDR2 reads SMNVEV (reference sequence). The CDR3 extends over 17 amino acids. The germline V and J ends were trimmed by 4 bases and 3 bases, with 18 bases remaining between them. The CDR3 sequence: CASSYWKRLDYTGELFF. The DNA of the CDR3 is TGTGCCAGCAGTTACTGGAAGAGACTAGACTACACCGGGGAGCTGTTTTTT.

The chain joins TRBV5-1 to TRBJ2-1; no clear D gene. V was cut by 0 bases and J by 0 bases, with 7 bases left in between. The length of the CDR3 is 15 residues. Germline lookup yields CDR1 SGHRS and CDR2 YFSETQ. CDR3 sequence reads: CASSLDLVSYNEQFF. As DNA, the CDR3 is TGCGCCAGCAGCTTGGATTTAGTCTCCTACAATGAGCAGTTCTTC. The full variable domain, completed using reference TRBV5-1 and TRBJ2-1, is KAGVTQTPRYLIKTRGQQVTLSCSPISGHRSVSWYQQTPGQGLQFLFEYFSETQRNKGNFPGRFSGRQFSNSRSEMNVSTLELGDSALYLCASSLDLVSYNEQFFGPGTRLTVL.

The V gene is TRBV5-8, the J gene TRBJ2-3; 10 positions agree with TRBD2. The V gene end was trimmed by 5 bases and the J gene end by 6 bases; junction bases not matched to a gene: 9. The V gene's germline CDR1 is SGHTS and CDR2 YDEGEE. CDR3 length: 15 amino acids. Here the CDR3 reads CASRSTSGSRDTQYF. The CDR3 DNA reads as TGTGCCAGCAGGTCGACTAGCGGGTCCCGTGATACGCAGTATTTT. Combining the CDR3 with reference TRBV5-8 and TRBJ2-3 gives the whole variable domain EAGVTQSPTHLIKTRGQQATLRCSPISGHTSVYWYQQALGLGLQFLLWYDEGEERNRGNFPPRFSGRQFPNYSSELNVNALELEDSALYLCASRSTSGSRDTQYFGPGTRLTVL.

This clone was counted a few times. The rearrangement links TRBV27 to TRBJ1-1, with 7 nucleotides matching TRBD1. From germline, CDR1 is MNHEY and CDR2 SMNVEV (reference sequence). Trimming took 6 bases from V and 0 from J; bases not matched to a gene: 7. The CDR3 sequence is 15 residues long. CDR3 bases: TGTGCCAGCAGCCCGGGACAGCTAATGAACACTGAAGCTTTCTTT. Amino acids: CASSPGQLMNTEAFF.

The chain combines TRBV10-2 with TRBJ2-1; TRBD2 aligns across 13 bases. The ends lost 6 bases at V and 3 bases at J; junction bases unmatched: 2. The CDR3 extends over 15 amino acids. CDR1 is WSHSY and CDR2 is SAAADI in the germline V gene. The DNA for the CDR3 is TGCGCCAGCAGCAGACTAGCGGGGGGCTACAATGAGCAGTTCTTC. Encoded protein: CASSRLAGGYNEQFF.

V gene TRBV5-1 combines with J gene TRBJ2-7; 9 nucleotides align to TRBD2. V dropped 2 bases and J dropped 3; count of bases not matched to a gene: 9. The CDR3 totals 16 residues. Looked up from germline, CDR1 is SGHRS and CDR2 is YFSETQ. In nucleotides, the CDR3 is TGCGCCAGCAGCTTAACAGCGGGGGGAACTCTCTACGAGCAGTACTTC. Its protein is CASSLTAGGTLYEQYF.

CDR3 amino acids: CASSLVSGRALTMRYTF. In nucleotides, the CDR3 is TGTGCCAGCAGCTTAGTGTCCGGGAGGGCTTTGACTATGCGATACACCTTC. The V gene is TRBV11-2, the J gene TRBJ1-2, with unresolved D. V was shortened by 1 base and J by 11 bases, with 26 bases between the two germline ends. Germline assignment: CDR1 SGHAT and CDR2 FQNNGV. The CDR3 totals 17 residues.

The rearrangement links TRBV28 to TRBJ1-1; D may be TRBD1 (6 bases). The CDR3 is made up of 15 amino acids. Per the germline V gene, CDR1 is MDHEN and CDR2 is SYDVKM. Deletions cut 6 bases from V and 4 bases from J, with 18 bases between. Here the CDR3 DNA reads TGTGCCAGCAGAACAGGGCCCCTTGGATTCACTGAAGCTTTCTTT. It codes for CASRTGPLGFTEAFF.

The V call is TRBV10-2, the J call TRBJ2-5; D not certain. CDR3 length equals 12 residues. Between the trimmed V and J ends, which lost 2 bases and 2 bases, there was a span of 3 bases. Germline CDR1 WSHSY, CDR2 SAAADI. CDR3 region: CASSEIQETQYF. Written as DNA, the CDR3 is TGCGCCAGCAGTGAGATACAAGAGACCCAGTACTTC.

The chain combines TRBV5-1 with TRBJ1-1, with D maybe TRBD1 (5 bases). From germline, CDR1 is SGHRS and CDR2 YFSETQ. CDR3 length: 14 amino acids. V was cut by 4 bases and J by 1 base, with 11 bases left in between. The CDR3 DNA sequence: TGCGCCAGCAGCGGAGGGGTCTGGAACACTGAAGCTTTCTTT. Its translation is CASSGGVWNTEAFF. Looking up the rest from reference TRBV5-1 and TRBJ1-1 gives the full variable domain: KAGVTQTPRYLIKTRGQQVTLSCSPISGHRSVSWYQQTPGQGLQFLFEYFSETQRNKGNFPGRFSGRQFSNSRSEMNVSTLELGDSALYLCASSGGVWNTEAFFGQGTRLTVV.

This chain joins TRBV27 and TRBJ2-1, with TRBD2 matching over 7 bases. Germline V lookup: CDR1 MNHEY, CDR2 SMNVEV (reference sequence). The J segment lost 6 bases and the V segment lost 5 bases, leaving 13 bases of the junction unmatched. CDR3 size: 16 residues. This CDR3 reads CASSRPSGGGGNEQFF. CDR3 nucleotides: TGTGCCAGCAGTCGCCCTAGCGGAGGAGGAGGCAATGAGCAGTTCTTC.

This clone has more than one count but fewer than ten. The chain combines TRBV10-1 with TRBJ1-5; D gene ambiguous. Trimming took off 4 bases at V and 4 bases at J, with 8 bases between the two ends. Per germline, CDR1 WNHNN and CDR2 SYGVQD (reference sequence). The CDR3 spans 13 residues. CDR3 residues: CASSANINQPQHF. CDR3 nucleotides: TGCGCCAGCAGTGCCAACATAAATCAGCCCCAGCATTTT.

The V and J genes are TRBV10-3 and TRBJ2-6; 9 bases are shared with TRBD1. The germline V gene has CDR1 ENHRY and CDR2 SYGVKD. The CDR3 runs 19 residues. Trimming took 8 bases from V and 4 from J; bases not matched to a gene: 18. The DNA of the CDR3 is TGTGCCATCGGGCAGAACCTACGGGACAGGGTATCCGGGGCCAACGTCCTGACTTTC. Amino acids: CAIGQNLRDRVSGANVLTF.